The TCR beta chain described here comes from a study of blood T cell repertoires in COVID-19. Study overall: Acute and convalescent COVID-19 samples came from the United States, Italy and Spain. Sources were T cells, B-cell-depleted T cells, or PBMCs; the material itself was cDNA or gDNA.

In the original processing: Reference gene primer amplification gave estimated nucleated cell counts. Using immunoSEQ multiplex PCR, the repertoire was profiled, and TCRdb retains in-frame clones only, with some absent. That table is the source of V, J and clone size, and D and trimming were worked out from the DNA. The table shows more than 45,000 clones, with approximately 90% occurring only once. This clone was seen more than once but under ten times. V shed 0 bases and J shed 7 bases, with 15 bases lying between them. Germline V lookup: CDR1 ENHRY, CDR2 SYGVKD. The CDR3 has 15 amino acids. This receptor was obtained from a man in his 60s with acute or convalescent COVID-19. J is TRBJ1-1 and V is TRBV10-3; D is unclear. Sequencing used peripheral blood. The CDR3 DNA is TGTGCCATCAGTGAGTCGCACGGGGTAGTGGGTGAAGCTTTCTTT. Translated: CAISESHGVVGEAFF.